The subject of this entry is one T cell receptor (beta chain). This specimen comes from a study of cytomegalovirus exposure and HLA in healthy donors. 13 Jbeta primers and 60 Vbeta primers were used for the PCR. Libraries were prepared by immunoSEQ multiplex PCR; TCRdb keeps only in-frame clonotypes and omits some of them. The sample has over 250,000 clones, about nine tenths seen once; the top ten hold less than 4%. The germline V gene encodes CDR1 LNHDA and CDR2 SQIVND (reference sequence). Trimming removed 8 bases from V and 1 base from J, with 14 bases in between. The CDR3 is 14 residues long. This sequence joins TRBV19 and TRBJ1-1, with a weak D call TRBD1 (5 bases). The clonotype was recovered from a man between 35 and 55 years old in good health and CMV-seropositive. The sequenced material came from PBMCs. The CDR3 loop is CASGNPTENTEAFF. The CDR3 nucleotides read TGTGCCAGTGGGAACCCGACAGAGAACACTGAAGCTTTCTTT.